The sequence of this T cell receptor (beta chain) was determined in a study of blood T cell repertoires in COVID-19. The table came from immunoSEQ multiplex PCR; TCRdb's copy has only in-frame clones and leaves some out. The sample holds 250,000 to 350,000 clones, about 85% seen once. The germline gives CDR1 MNHEY, CDR2 SMNVEV (reference sequence). V shed 6 bases, J shed 7 bases, and the junction held 7 bases outside the gene matches. The CDR3 spans 14 residues. The sequenced material came from peripheral blood. This TCR was recovered from a woman in her forties or fifties who had recovered from COVID-19. V usage is TRBV27 and J usage is TRBJ1-5; 9 bases match TRBD1. Written as DNA, the CDR3 is TGTGCCAGCAGCCCATTACAGGGGGCCCAGCCCCAGCATTTT. It is translated as CASSPLQGAQPQHF.